These T cell receptor beta chains were read from a single sample in a study of graft-versus-host responses after intestinal transplantation. Assay used: immunoSEQ multiplex PCR; TCRdb lists only in-frame clones, some missing. Of about 90,000 clones in the sample, about four fifths are singletons; the top ten hold about a sixth. For these receptors, no antigen is known. This specimen consisted of unstimulated CD8+ T cells sorted from spleen or lymph node cells, obtained before intestinal transplant. All receptors derive from a human donor who received an intestinal transplant. Both conserved end residues are part of each CDR3. The D gene is left open where the match is weak. Clone size, where shown, is once, few, many, or a class for clones that have expanded.

>TRBV27|TRBJ1-2|-|TRBD1
CASSPGTGGDYGYTF
TGTGCCAGCAGTCCGGGGACAGGGGGGGACTATGGCTACACCTTC
>TRBV7-3|TRBJ2-1|-|TRBD2
CASSLWGSGGLNEQFF
TGTGCCAGCAGCTTATGGGGTAGCGGGGGACTCAATGAGCAGTTCTTC
>TRBV14|TRBJ1-5|-|TRBD1
CASSQGRGQGAVGNQPQHF
TGTGCCAGCAGCCAAGGGAGGGGTCAGGGGGCGGTGGGGAATCAGCCCCAGCATTTT
>TRBV5-4|TRBJ1-1|-|-
CASSLEGPGETEAFF
TGTGCCAGCAGCTTGGAGGGGCCGGGAGAGACTGAAGCTTTCTTT
>TRBV10-1|TRBJ2-7|-|-
CASSEGGLPYEQYF
TGCGCCAGCAGTGAGGGGGGCCTACCGTACGAGCAGTACTTC
>TRBV19|TRBJ1-5|-|TRBD1
CASSIWDRVFSSNQPQHF
TGTGCCAGTAGTATTTGGGACAGGGTTTTTTCTAGCAATCAGCCCCAGCATTTT
>TRBV30|TRBJ2-1|-|-
CAWTPGGEGEQFF
TGTGCCTGGACCCCCGGGGGTGAAGGTGAGCAGTTCTTC
>TRBV27|TRBJ1-2|few|-
CASSPTQGTLNGYTF
TGTGCCAGCAGTCCGACCCAGGGGACCTTAAATGGCTACACCTTC
>TRBV4-1|TRBJ2-7|-|TRBD1
CASSQDPDRAYEQYF
TGCGCCAGCAGCCAAGATCCCGACAGGGCCTACGAGCAGTACTTC
>TRBV4-1|TRBJ1-5|-|-
CASSQDNAGQPQHF
TGCGCCAGCAGCCAAGATAATGCTGGGCAGCCCCAGCATTTT
>TRBV19|TRBJ1-1|-|-
CASSIRGTEAFF
TGTGCCAGTAGTATTCGCGGCACTGAAGCTTTCTTT
>TRBV28|TRBJ2-3|-|TRBD1
CASSWTGVGDTQYF
TGTGCCAGCAGTTGGACAGGGGTCGGAGATACGCAGTATTTT
>TRBV2|TRBJ2-7|-|TRBD2
CASSPLSGRTSYEQYF
TGTGCCAGCAGTCCCCTAAGCGGGAGGACCAGCTACGAGCAGTACTTC
>TRBV9|TRBJ1-2|-|-
CASSSYRGSYGYTF
TGTGCCAGCAGCTCATACCGGGGCAGCTATGGCTACACCTTC
>TRBV2|TRBJ2-5|-|TRBD2
CASRASGGRETQYF
TGTGCCAGCAGAGCTAGCGGGGGGCGAGAGACCCAGTACTTC
>TRBV6-6|TRBJ1-1|few|TRBD1
CASFQGVSDTEAFF
TGTGCCAGCTTCCAGGGGGTTTCTGACACTGAAGCTTTCTTT
>TRBV15|TRBJ2-7|-|TRBD2
CATSSDQRGRSYEQYF
TGTGCCACCAGCAGTGACCAGCGGGGGCGATCCTACGAGCAGTACTTC
>TRBV4-1|TRBJ1-5|few|-
CASSRVTRGDQPQHF
TGCGCCAGCAGCCGAGTAACAAGAGGGGACCAGCCCCAGCATTTT
>TRBV9|TRBJ2-1|-|-
CASTPETRSSYNEQFF
TGTGCCAGCACTCCTGAGACCCGAAGCTCCTACAATGAGCAGTTCTTC
>TRBV20-1|TRBJ2-7|-|-
CSASSGYEQYF
TGCAGTGCTAGCTCGGGCTACGAGCAGTACTTC
>TRBV6-1|TRBJ2-7|-|-
CASSETGGGFENEQYF
TGTGCCAGCAGTGAAACCGGAGGAGGGTTCGAAAACGAGCAGTACTTC
>TRBV10-3|TRBJ1-2|-|-
CAIGSIQGFNYGYTF
TGTGCCATCGGTAGTATACAGGGCTTTAACTATGGCTACACCTTC
>TRBV6-5|TRBJ2-3|-|-
CASSTSTSGSSQYF
-
>TRBV5-6|TRBJ1-6|-|TRBD1
CASSRQGGSPLHF
TGTGCCAGCAGCAGGCAGGGGGGCTCACCCCTCCACTTT
>TRBV5-4|TRBJ2-5|-|-
CASSLSPTGYQETQYF
TGTGCCAGCAGCCTATCCCCCACAGGGTACCAAGAGACCCAGTACTTC
>TRBV2|TRBJ2-6|-|-
CARTGTLSGANVLTF
TGTGCCAGAACCGGGACTCTCTCTGGGGCCAACGTCCTGACTTTC
>TRBV2|TRBJ1-5|-|-
CASSVGQSYSNQPQHF
TGTGCCAGCAGTGTCGGACAGTCCTATAGCAATCAGCCCCAGCATTTT
>TRBV6-5|TRBJ1-1|once|-
CASSYVGTEAFF
TGTGCCAGCAGTTACGTCGGCACTGAAGCTTTCTTT
>TRBV6-6|TRBJ2-1|-|-
CASSWLGANNEQFF
TGTGCCAGCAGTTGGCTTGGGGCCAACAATGAGCAGTTCTTC
>TRBV19|TRBJ2-1|-|TRBD2
CASSISGLTYNEQFF
TGTGCCAGTAGTATTAGCGGGTTGACCTACAATGAGCAGTTCTTC
>TRBV11-2|TRBJ2-7|-|TRBD1
CASSLVSGQGLNEQYF
TGTGCCAGCAGCTTAGTTTCGGGACAGGGGCTGAACGAGCAGTACTTC
>TRBV28|TRBJ2-7|-|TRBD1
CASSLSLGRGQAYEQYF
TGTGCCAGCAGTTTATCCTTAGGCAGGGGGCAGGCCTACGAGCAGTACTTC
>TRBV28|TRBJ2-3|few|-
CASRSHNWGASDTQYF
TGTGCCAGCAGGTCCCATAATTGGGGGGCGAGTGATACGCAGTATTTT
>TRBV7-6|TRBJ2-1|-|TRBD1
CASSYRTGMDEQFF
TGTGCCAGCAGCTACAGGACAGGGATGGATGAGCAGTTCTTC
>TRBV5-1|TRBJ2-5|-|-
CASGAWGQEETQYF
TGCGCCAGCGGTGCCTGGGGGCAAGAAGAGACCCAGTACTTC
>TRBV7-9|TRBJ2-7|once|TRBD2
CASSPSWDGGKDEQYF
TGTGCCAGCAGTCCCTCTTGGGACGGGGGGAAGGACGAGCAGTACTTC
>TRBV5-6|TRBJ2-7|few|-
CASSLEGIVDEQYF
TGTGCCAGCAGCTTGGAGGGGATAGTGGACGAGCAGTACTTC
>TRBV28|TRBJ2-7|-|-
CASSQPWWYEQYF
TGTGCCAGCAGCCAACCGTGGTGGTACGAGCAGTACTTC
>TRBV4-1|TRBJ2-7|-|-
CASSQVPGSSYEQYF
TGCGCCAGCAGCCAGGTCCCCGGGTCCTCCTACGAGCAGTACTTC
>TRBV6-5|TRBJ1-2|few|-
CASSYRQTGGYTF
TGTGCCAGCAGTTACAGGCAAACTGGGGGCTACACCTTC
>TRBV5-5|TRBJ2-1|-|-
CASQGTRDNEQFF
TGTGCCAGCCAGGGGACTCGAGACAATGAGCAGTTCTTC
>TRBV5-1|TRBJ2-5|-|-
CASSFLGVQETQYF
TGCGCCAGCAGCTTTCTAGGCGTCCAAGAGACCCAGTACTTC
>TRBV18|TRBJ1-2|-|TRBD1
CASSPPGQGHYGYTF
TGTGCCAGCTCACCACCGGGACAGGGGCACTATGGCTACACCTTC
>TRBV7-9|TRBJ2-5|-|-
CASSRNERGLETQYF
TGTGCCAGCAGCCGGAATGAAAGGGGACTAGAGACCCAGTACTTC
>TRBV5-4|TRBJ2-7|-|-
CASSFSFPVREFAHEQYF
TGTGCCAGCAGCTTTTCTTTCCCTGTTCGGGAGTTCGCCCACGAGCAGTACTTC
>TRBV4-2|TRBJ2-7|-|-
CASSQSNRIEQYF
TGTGCCAGCAGCCAATCAAACAGGATCGAGCAGTACTTC
>TRBV6-1|TRBJ1-5|-|-
CASSEEWGNQPQHF
TGTGCCAGCAGTGAAGAATGGGGTAATCAGCCCCAGCATTTT
>TRBV7-9|TRBJ2-5|once|-
CASSLPEHRKETQYF
TGTGCCAGCAGCTTACCCGAACACCGCAAGGAGACCCAGTACTTC
>TRBV27|TRBJ2-7|few|TRBD2
CASSFSGGSYEQYF
TGTGCCAGCAGTTTTAGCGGGGGCTCCTACGAGCAGTACTTC
>TRBV28|TRBJ2-5|-|-
CASSFPTRETQYF
TGTGCCAGCAGCTTTCCTACGAGAGAGACCCAGTACTTC
>TRBV28|TRBJ2-7|once|TRBD1
CASSPGQVVYEQYF
TGTGCCAGCAGTCCGGGACAGGTCGTCTACGAGCAGTACTTC
>TRBV13|TRBJ2-1|-|-
CASSQAPSFNEQFF
TGTGCCAGCAGCCAGGCCCCTTCCTTCAATGAGCAGTTCTTC
>TRBV9|TRBJ1-1|-|-
CASSVGGTDTEAFF
TGTGCCAGCAGCGTAGGGGGTACGGACACTGAAGCTTTCTTT
>TRBV4-1|TRBJ2-5|-|TRBD2
CASSQPSGGVYQETQYF
TGCGCCAGCAGCCAACCTAGCGGGGGAGTGTACCAAGAGACCCAGTACTTC